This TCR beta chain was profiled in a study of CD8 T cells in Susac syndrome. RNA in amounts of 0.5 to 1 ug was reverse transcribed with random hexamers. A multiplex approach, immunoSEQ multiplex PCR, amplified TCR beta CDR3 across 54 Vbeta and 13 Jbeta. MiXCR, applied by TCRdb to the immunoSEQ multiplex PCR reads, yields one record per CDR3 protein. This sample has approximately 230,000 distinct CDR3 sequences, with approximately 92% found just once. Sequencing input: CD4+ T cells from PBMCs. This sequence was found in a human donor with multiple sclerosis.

Written as DNA, the CDR3 is TGCAGTGCTCCGGACCGGAGCTCTGGAAACACCATATATTTT. It yields the protein CSAPDRSSGNTIYF. This rearrangement joins TRBV20-1 to TRBJ1-3; D is ambiguous. The CDR3 is 14 amino acids. V was pared by 5 bases and J by 0 bases, with 11 bases between. Germline CDR1 and CDR2: DFQATT and SNEGSKA (reference sequence).